This TCR beta chain was sequenced for a study of glioma-infiltrating T cells after dendritic cell vaccination. Study context: At biweekly intervals, patients got three intradermal dendritic cell vaccine injections.

This CDR3 spans 17 amino acids. In germline, CDR1 is KGHSH, CDR2 LQKENI. V shed 3 bases, J shed 0 bases, and the junction held 8 bases outside the gene matches. This clone was found once. Time point noted: after dendritic cell vaccination, including at tumor progression/relapse. No glioblastoma patient carried an isocitrate dehydrogenase mutation. The data were produced by immunoSEQ multiplex PCR, yet TCRdb's version contains in-frame clones alone and is incomplete. The sample has 45,000 to 60,000 clones, about 79% seen once. The genes are TRBV18 and TRBJ1-3, with TRBD1 matching 7 bases. This receptor was obtained from a human donor with glioblastoma. The specimen was blood, collected after dendritic cell vaccination. The CDR3 here is CASSPTSQGSSGNTIYF. The CDR3, as DNA: TGTGCCAGCTCACCCACGTCACAGGGGAGCTCTGGAAACACCATATATTTT.